This T cell receptor beta chain was sequenced during a study of OX40 agonist ivuxolimab in advanced cancers. Across the whole study: From about 20 to 79 years was the age range, with a mean of roughly 64 years, and approximately 80% were male.

CDR1 is GTSNPN and CDR2 is SVGIG in the germline V gene (reference sequence). The CDR3 has 13 amino acids. V was cut by 0 bases and J by 1 base, with 7 bases left in between. Using immunoSEQ multiplex PCR, the repertoire was profiled, and TCRdb retains in-frame clones only, with some absent. The table has fewer than 85,000 clones, over 70% seen once; the top ten hold over 6%. The receptor's source is an adult with an advanced solid tumor such as melanoma, head and neck, liver or kidney cancer. The sequenced sample was CD4+ or CD8+ T cells sorted from blood, obtained in a trial of the OX40 agonist ivuxolimab. The chain links TRBV30 to TRBJ2-7; D remains ambiguous. The CDR3 coding sequence is TGTGCCTGGAGTGTAACAGTTTCCTACGAGCAGTACTTC. Translated: CAWSVTVSYEQYF. The entire variable domain, with the rest obtained from reference TRBV30 and TRBJ2-7, is as follows: SQTIHQWPATLVQPVGSPLSLECTVEGTSNPNLYWYRQAAGRGLQLLFYSVGIGQISSEVPQNLSASRPQDRQFILSSKKLLLSDSGFYLCAWSVTVSYEQYFGPGTRLTVT.